The clone carrying this T cell receptor (beta chain) was found many times. Its antigen is not identified. Trimming at V came to 9 bases and at J to 0 bases, leaving 6 bases not matched to a gene. This CDR3 has 14 amino acids. Looked up from germline, CDR1 is MNHEY and CDR2 is SVGAGI. This entry comes from a study of T-cell reconstitution after alpha-beta-depleted transplantation in children. Findings of the study overall: Some patients owed their high day-60 TCRbeta diversity to surviving recipient T cells and thymic progenitors. A year post-transplant, T-cell counts and diversity derived mostly from newly produced T cells. About two months after transplant, alpha-beta T cells reportedly came from several hundred expanded graft clones.

The library targeted TCRbeta and was prepared with unique molecular identifiers. TCRdb reprocessed the PCR reads with MiXCR, giving one entry per CDR3 protein. The sample gives about 97,000 distinct CDR3 sequences, 4.5% to 7.5% of which show up once; about 6.1% is in the top ten. The chain employs TRBV6-5 and TRBJ2-3; 7 bases align to TRBD2. The receptor was derived from a female patient aged 2-9 years who had a stem cell transplant for Fanconi anemia, so the T cells may come from the graft donor. The sequencing used PBMCs, mostly from graft donor cells, collected 60 days after TCRalphabeta/CD19-depleted stem cell transplant. The DNA of the CDR3 is TGTGCCAGTACAACGGGACTAAGCACAGATACGCAGTATTTT. Translating it yields CASTTGLSTDTQYF.